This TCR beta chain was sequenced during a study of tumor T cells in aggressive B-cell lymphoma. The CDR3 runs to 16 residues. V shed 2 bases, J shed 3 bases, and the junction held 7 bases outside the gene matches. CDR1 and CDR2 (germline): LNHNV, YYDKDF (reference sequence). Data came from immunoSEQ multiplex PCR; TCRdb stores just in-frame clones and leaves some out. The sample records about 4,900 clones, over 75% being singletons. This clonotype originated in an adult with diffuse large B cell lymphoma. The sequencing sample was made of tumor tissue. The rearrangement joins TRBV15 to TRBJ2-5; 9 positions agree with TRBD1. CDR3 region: CATSRWTGVPEETQYF. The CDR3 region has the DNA TGTGCCACCAGCAGATGGACAGGGGTTCCGGAAGAGACCCAGTACTTC.